This TCR beta chain came from a study of PD-L1 blockade in urothelial cancer. The time point denotes: pretreatment peripheral blood. The assay was immunoSEQ multiplex PCR, and TCRdb's table has in-frame clones only and misses some. The table has approximately 67,000 clones, 86% seen once. This CDR3 spans 13 amino acids. CDR1 and CDR2 from the germline V gene are SGHNT and YYREEE (reference sequence). J lost 4 bases, V lost 4 bases, and 4 bases had no gene match. The TCR originated in a man aged 60 to 75 with urothelial cancer. Sequences were derived from PBMCs, sampled around atezolizumab (anti-PD-L1) treatment. The genes are TRBV5-4 and TRBJ2-5; TRBD2 matches at 7 bases. This chain's CDR3 is CASSVPSGETQYF. CDR3 bases: TGTGCCAGCAGCGTACCTAGCGGAGAGACCCAGTACTTC.